This note documents a single TCR beta chain sequence. Trimming cost V 6 bases and J 5 bases; bases outside gene matches: 0. Germline loops: CDR1 MNHEY, CDR2 SVGAGI. This CDR3 contains 15 residues. The data stem from a study of control samples from healthy donors and cancer patients. The data were produced by immunoSEQ multiplex PCR, yet TCRdb's version contains in-frame clones alone and is incomplete. The sample holds roughly 130,000 clones; 85% to 95% are singletons and the top ten take roughly 8.7%. The sequence was collected from a man between 18 and 35 years old in good health. The V call is TRBV6-5, the J call TRBJ2-2; 16 nucleotides line up with TRBD2. Sequencing was done on a sample of blood. The CDR3 region has the DNA TGTGCCAGCAGGGGACTAGCGGGGGGGACCGGGGAGCTGTTTTTT. This encodes CASRGLAGGTGELFF.